The 20 T cell receptor beta chains below come from one sample, sequenced in a study of graft-versus-host responses after intestinal transplantation (dated by TCRdb to the early 2020s). The sample's time point label, decoded: cells obtained before transplantation from donor or recipient. These receptors have no known antigen. Receptor libraries were prepared by the immunoSEQ multiplex PCR assay. Imported from immuneACCESS, the table was reduced by TCRdb to in-frame sequences with V and J called. These copies leave out some clones; in studies compared against another copy, an unresolved V gene accounts for under half, and the cause of the remainder is not known. The sample records over 100,000 clones, more than 80% of which are singletons. About 0.25% of the sample lies in the top ten. This material consisted of unstimulated CD4+ T cells sorted from spleen or lymph node cells, taken before transplant. Every receptor here comes from a human donor who was the organ donor for an intestinal transplant.

V gene TRBV5-1 combines with J gene TRBJ2-5; 10 nucleotides match TRBD1. CDR1 and CDR2 from the germline V gene are SGHRS and YFSETQ. The ends lost 2 bases at V and 2 bases at J; junction bases unmatched: 3. The length of the CDR3 is 15 residues. As DNA, the CDR3 is TGCGCCAGCAGCTTAAGACAGGGGGCGCAAGAGACCCAGTACTTC. It specifies CASSLRQGAQETQYF.

The chain is built from TRBV19 and TRBJ2-4, with D hard to call. CDR1 and CDR2 from the germline V gene are LNHDA and SQIVND (reference sequence). CDR3 length equals 14 residues. With 1 base removed from V and 0 bases from J, the gap between germline ends came to 4 bases. In DNA, the CDR3 is TGTGCCAGTAGTATAGCGGAAGCCAAAAACATTCAGTACTTC. It translates to CASSIAEAKNIQYF.

The sample holds a few counts of this clone. V gene TRBV6-6 combines with J gene TRBJ2-7, with 9 bases aligning to TRBD1. Trimming cost V 6 bases and J 7 bases; bases outside gene matches: 4. Germline CDR1 and CDR2: MNHNY and SVGAGI (reference sequence). There are 12 residues in the CDR3. The CDR3 region has the DNA TGTGCCAGCAGATCGACAGGGGGTGAGCAGTACTTC. Amino acid sequence: CASRSTGGEQYF.

This clone appeared a single time. This chain uses TRBV2 with TRBJ2-1; 12 nucleotides agree with TRBD2. The CDR3 totals 14 residues. Looked up from germline, CDR1 is SNHLY and CDR2 is FYNNEI. The J segment lost 7 bases and the V segment lost 8 bases, leaving 6 bases of the junction unmatched. CDR3 residues: CASAGLAGQNEQFF. The CDR3 nucleotides read TGTGCCAGCGCAGGACTAGCGGGACAAAATGAGCAGTTCTTC.

This chain connects TRBV27 to TRBJ1-4, with 9 bases identical to TRBD1. Germline loops: CDR1 MNHEY, CDR2 SMNVEV (reference sequence). With 5 bases clipped from V and 0 bases from J, the junction kept 4 bases outside the gene matches. This CDR3 spans 16 amino acids. The CDR3 DNA reads TGTGCCAGCAGTCGGACAGGGGCCCCAACTAATGAAAAACTGTTTTTT. This translates into CASSRTGAPTNEKLFF.

The J gene is TRBJ2-3, the V gene TRBV27, with TRBD2 matching 11 bases. Germline loops: CDR1 MNHEY, CDR2 SMNVEV (reference sequence). V gave up 2 bases and J gave up 10 bases; unmatched junction bases: 8. The CDR3 length is 15 residues. The CDR3 coding sequence is TGTGCCAGCAGTTTACTAGCGGGAGGCGGGGGGGCGCAGTATTTT. Amino acid sequence: CASSLLAGGGGAQYF.

The chain employs TRBV6-5 and TRBJ1-4, with D possibly TRBD1 on 6 matching bases. The CDR3 is 14 residues long. The germline V and J ends were trimmed by 8 bases and 7 bases, with 17 bases remaining between them. Germline CDR1 MNHEY, CDR2 SVGAGI. The CDR3 sequence: CASSTRRGGEKLFF. The CDR3 nucleotides are TGTGCCAGCTCCACCCGCAGGGGCGGTGAAAAACTGTTTTTT.

The rearrangement uses TRBV28 and TRBJ2-7; 13 positions match TRBD2. The germline V gene has CDR1 MDHEN and CDR2 SYDVKM. V was pared by 5 bases and J by 3 bases, with 7 bases of the junction left unmatched. The CDR3 contains 16 residues. The chain's CDR3 is CASSPGLAGDNYEQYF. The DNA of the CDR3 is TGTGCCAGCAGTCCCGGACTAGCGGGGGACAACTACGAGCAGTACTTC. Supplemented by reference TRBV28 and TRBJ2-7, the full variable domain reads DVKVTQSSRYLVKRTGEKVFLECVQDMDHENMFWYRQDPGLGLRLIYFSYDVKMKEKGDIPEGYSVSREKKERFSLILESASTNQTSMYLCASSPGLAGDNYEQYFGPGTRLTVT.

This chain uses TRBV28 with TRBJ2-1; D may match TRBD1 or TRBD2 (5 bases each). V lost 4 bases and J 4 bases, leaving 8 bases between the germline ends. This CDR3 is 13 amino acids long. Germline V gene data show CDR1 as MDHEN and CDR2 as SYDVKM. CDR3 amino acids: CASSWDQYNEQFF. The CDR3 coding sequence is TGTGCCAGCAGTTGGGACCAGTACAATGAGCAGTTCTTC.

This clone was observed once. V usage is TRBV29-1 and J usage is TRBJ2-2; D not resolved. V lost 4 bases, J lost 4 bases, and 7 bases lay in between. This CDR3 is 12 amino acids long. Germline loops: CDR1 SQVTM, CDR2 ANQGSEA. DNA of the CDR3: TGCAGCGTTGGAAGCGTCACCGGGGAGCTGTTTTTT. Protein: CSVGSVTGELFF.

The DNA of the CDR3 is TGCGCCAGCAGCAACGGACAGGGTCGGACCGGGGAGCTGTTTTTT. It is translated as CASSNGQGRTGELFF. The rearrangement links TRBV5-1 to TRBJ2-2, with 8 bases matching TRBD1. The length of the CDR3 is 15 residues. CDR1 SGHRS and CDR2 YFSETQ come from the germline V gene. The V segment lost 4 bases and the J segment 5 bases; nucleotides outside the gene matches: 7.

CDR3 nucleotides: TGTGCCAGCAGTTTAGTCGGGACCCAGTACTTC. Amino acids: CASSLVGTQYF. The V gene is TRBV28, the J gene TRBJ2-5; the D is unclear. The germline gives CDR1 MDHEN, CDR2 SYDVKM. The length of the CDR3 is 11 residues. V lost 2 bases, J lost 7 bases, and 5 bases lay in between.

As DNA, the CDR3 is TGTGCCAGCAGCGCTACCTGGGCGCGACAGGGACGGGCGACAGATACGCAGTATTTT. Translation gives CASSATWARQGRATDTQYF. This chain joins TRBV7-2 and TRBJ2-3; the match to TRBD1 covers 7 bases. Germline V CDR1 and CDR2: SGHTA, FQGNSA. V dropped 5 bases and J dropped 3; count of bases not matched to a gene: 20. The CDR3 is 19 amino acids.

With respect to this clone: Compared with germline, one end of the junction differs, possibly owing to a read error. This rearrangement joins TRBV20-1 to TRBJ1-3; possible D gene TRBD1, 5 bases. Germline CDR1 and CDR2: DFQATT and SNEGSKA (reference sequence). CDR3 length: 11 residues. The CDR3 DNA reads as TGCAGTGCTAGTTTCGGGACCACCGTATATTTT. Its translation is CSASFGTTVYF.

J is TRBJ1-1 and V is TRBV7-9, with D uncertain. This CDR3 has 13 residues. V gave up 1 base and J gave up 5 bases, with 8 bases separating them. The V gene's germline CDR1 is SEHNR and CDR2 FQNEAQ (reference sequence). This chain's CDR3 is CASSLVGRTEAFF. CDR3 DNA sequence: TGTGCCAGCAGCTTAGTGGGCCGAACTGAAGCTTTCTTT.

The chain is built from TRBV27 and TRBJ1-2; 7 nucleotides agree with TRBD1. J lost 7 bases, V lost 4 bases, and 6 bases had no gene match. The CDR3 contains 13 residues. Germline V gives CDR1 MNHEY, CDR2 SMNVEV (reference sequence). The chain's CDR3 is CASSSTGALGYTF. CDR3 DNA: TGTGCCAGCAGTTCCACAGGGGCCCTTGGCTACACCTTC.

The chain uses TRBV19 and TRBJ2-3; a possible D gene is TRBD2 (5 bases). V was trimmed by 5 bases and J by 4 bases, leaving 10 bases between them. The CDR3 totals 13 residues. Germline V gene sequence: CDR1 LNHDA, CDR2 SQIVND (reference sequence). The CDR3 here is CASSVVGADTQYF. DNA of the CDR3: TGTGCCAGTAGTGTTGTCGGGGCAGATACGCAGTATTTT. Drawing the rest from reference TRBV19 and TRBJ2-3, the complete variable domain is DGGITQSPKYLFRKEGQNVTLSCEQNLNHDAMYWYRQDPGQGLRLIYYSQIVNDFQKGDIAEGYSVSREKKESFPLTVTSAQKNPTAFYLCASSVVGADTQYFGPGTRLTVL.

This clone appeared once. This chain connects TRBV7-2 to TRBJ2-7; TRBD1 or TRBD2 may be the D gene (7 bases each). The CDR3 loop spans 15 amino acids. Germline values: CDR1 SGHTA, CDR2 FQGNSA. Trimming took 6 bases from V and 2 from J, leaving 17 bases between them. Here the CDR3 DNA reads TGTGCCAGCAGTCAATCCAGGGGGGGGCCCTACGAGCAGTACTTC. This gives the protein CASSQSRGGPYEQYF.

This rearrangement joins TRBV5-5 to TRBJ2-7, with 7 bases identical to TRBD1. This CDR3 is built from 14 residues. The V segment lost 2 bases and the J segment 1 base; nucleotides outside the gene matches: 3. Germline CDR1 is SGHKS and CDR2 is YYEKEE (reference sequence). This CDR3 reads CASSFGQASYEQYF. In DNA, the CDR3 is TGTGCCAGCAGCTTTGGACAGGCGTCCTACGAGCAGTACTTC.

The rearrangement joins TRBV4-1 to TRBJ1-4; D remains ambiguous. This CDR3 is 13 amino acids long. Germline V gives CDR1 MGHRA, CDR2 YSYEKL. Deletions cut 4 bases from V and 5 bases from J, with 8 bases between. DNA of the CDR3: TGCGCCAGCAGCCGTTGGGTAAATGAAAAACTGTTTTTT. This gives the protein CASSRWVNEKLFF.